This T cell receptor beta chain was identified during a study of blood T cell repertoires in COVID-19. TCRdb's copy holds only in-frame clones and misses some; the assay was immunoSEQ multiplex PCR. The table has around 160,000 clones, about nine tenths seen once. There are a few counts of this clone. CDR3 size: 15 residues. V dropped 2 bases and J dropped 7; count of bases not matched to a gene: 5. The V gene's germline CDR1 is SGHRS and CDR2 YFSETQ. This clonotype originated in a man between 18 and 35 years old with acute or convalescent COVID-19. Sample: peripheral blood. The J gene is TRBJ2-1, the V gene TRBV5-1; 11 bases are a match to TRBD2. The CDR3 DNA reads as TGCGCCAGCAGCTTACTAGCGGGGGAGGTGAATGAGCAGTTCTTC. This gives the protein CASSLLAGEVNEQFF.